The 14 T cell receptor beta chains listed next were all sequenced from one sample in a study of beta chain features in type 1 diabetes. Reverse transcribing all isolated RNA meant expressed TCRB transcripts were sequenced. Using immunoSEQ multiplex PCR, the repertoire was profiled, and TCRdb retains in-frame clones only, with some absent. The table records about 140,000 clones, 10% of them present only once. Material: naive CD4+ T cells from blood. These receptor sequences come from a man aged 18 to 29 in good health.

The chain uses TRBV5-4 and TRBJ1-2; 8 positions match TRBD1. Trimming removed 4 bases from V and 8 bases from J; junction bases left unmatched: 10. The CDR3 loop spans 14 amino acids. The germline V gene encodes CDR1 SGHNT and CDR2 YYREEE (reference sequence). The CDR3 region has the DNA TGTGCCAGCAGCACCGCAGGGGGCGCGTTCGGCTACACCTTC. Amino acids: CASSTAGGAFGYTF.

This clone came up a few times. This rearrangement joins TRBV11-2 to TRBJ2-7; 14 bases agree with TRBD2. This CDR3 contains 17 residues. Germline values: CDR1 SGHAT, CDR2 FQNNGV. The junction had 2 bases not matched to a gene; V was cut back by 1 base and J by 0 bases. CDR3 nucleotide sequence: TGTGCCAGCAGCTTAGGGACTAGCGGGGGGTCCTCCTACGAGCAGTACTTC. It yields the protein CASSLGTSGGSSYEQYF.

The sample holds a few counts of this clone. The V and J genes are TRBV7-9 and TRBJ2-5; a possible D gene is TRBD1 (5 bases). V dropped 3 bases and J dropped 1 base, with 9 bases sitting between them. Per the germline V gene, CDR1 is SEHNR and CDR2 is FQNEAQ (reference sequence). This CDR3 is 14 amino acids long. The CDR3 coding sequence is TGTGCCAGCAGCTTGACAGACTCCCAAGAGACCCAGTACTTC. Residues: CASSLTDSQETQYF.

This rearrangement joins TRBV15 to TRBJ2-7, with 7 bases aligning to TRBD1. From germline, CDR1 is LNHNV and CDR2 YYDKDF (reference sequence). The CDR3 runs to 15 residues. With V trimmed by 0 bases and J by 4 bases, 6 bases remained unmatched. CDR3 DNA: TGTGCCACCAGCAGAGATGGACAGGTGGCTTACGAGCAGTACTTC. It yields the protein CATSRDGQVAYEQYF.

This clone has at least ten counts. The chain links TRBV7-2 to TRBJ2-5, with no clear D. The CDR3 totals 13 residues. V lost 0 bases and J lost 4, with 6 bases in between. Germline CDR1 and CDR2: SGHTA and FQGNSA. The CDR3 bases are TGTGCCAGCAGCTTAGCCTCCGGAGAGACCCAGTACTTC. Its translation is CASSLASGETQYF.

This clone was picked up a small number of times. V and J are TRBV7-9 and TRBJ1-2; a possible D gene is TRBD1 (5 bases). The germline V and J ends were trimmed by 1 base and 3 bases, with 9 bases remaining between them. Per the germline V gene, CDR1 is SEHNR and CDR2 is FQNEAQ (reference sequence). CDR3 length: 14 amino acids. Here the CDR3 DNA reads TGTGCCAGCAGCTTAGAACAGGCTTACTATGGCTACACCTTC. This encodes CASSLEQAYYGYTF.

This clone was detected ten times or more. V and J are TRBV5-1 and TRBJ2-5, with D perhaps matching TRBD2 (5 bases). This CDR3 spans 13 amino acids. Germline loops: CDR1 SGHRS, CDR2 YFSETQ. V was clipped by 2 bases and J by 0 bases, with 5 bases between them. The DNA for the CDR3 is TGCGCCAGCAGCTTCGGGGACCAAGAGACCCAGTACTTC. Translation gives CASSFGDQETQYF.

This clone has just a few counts. The chain uses TRBV29-1 and TRBJ2-7; 7 positions match TRBD1. From germline, CDR1 is SQVTM and CDR2 ANQGSEA. With V trimmed by 1 base and J by 0 bases, 3 bases remained unmatched. The CDR3 loop spans 14 amino acids. CDR3 nucleotides: TGCAGCGTTGAAGGGACAGGTGACTCCTACGAGCAGTACTTC. Translated: CSVEGTGDSYEQYF.

The CDR3 sequence is CAWSVGGYGYTF. The CDR3 nucleotides are TGTGCCTGGAGTGTAGGAGGCTATGGCTACACCTTC. The chain combines TRBV30 with TRBJ1-2; D gene ambiguous. The CDR3 extends over 12 amino acids. In germline, CDR1 is GTSNPN, CDR2 SVGIG (reference sequence). Trimming cost V 0 bases and J 4 bases, with 6 bases left between them.

This clone was picked up a small number of times. The chain links TRBV5-1 to TRBJ1-1; TRBD1 is a possible D gene (6 bases). CDR3 length equals 15 residues. CDR1 SGHRS and CDR2 YFSETQ come from the germline V gene. V lost 4 bases, J lost 5 bases, and 18 bases lay in between. The CDR3 nucleotides are TGCGCCAGCAGCGGGGAGACAGGTTGGAGGACTGAAGCTTTCTTT. Translation: CASSGETGWRTEAFF.

This clone was detected a few times. V gene TRBV19 combines with J gene TRBJ2-2; D perhaps matches TRBD1 (5 bases). CDR1 and CDR2 from the germline V gene are LNHDA and SQIVND (reference sequence). V was cut by 5 bases and J by 1 base, with 11 bases left in between. The CDR3 totals 15 residues. The CDR3 region has the DNA TGTGCCAGTAGTCAAGGGGCCTGGAACACCGGGGAGCTGTTTTTT. Protein product: CASSQGAWNTGELFF.

This clone was counted only a few times. This chain joins TRBV7-8 and TRBJ2-5, with 8 bases identical to TRBD1. CDR1 SGHVS and CDR2 FQNEAQ come from the germline V gene. CDR3 length: 14 amino acids. The J segment lost 2 bases and the V segment lost 5 bases, leaving 4 bases of the junction unmatched. The DNA of the CDR3 is TGTGCCAGCAGCCTTAACAGGGGGCAAGAGACCCAGTACTTC. Translating gives CASSLNRGQETQYF.

The chain uses TRBV9 and TRBJ2-1; 7 bases are a match to TRBD1. The germline V gene encodes CDR1 SGDLS and CDR2 YYNGEE. The V gene end was trimmed by 3 bases and the J gene end by 7 bases; junction bases not matched to a gene: 7. The CDR3 length is 14 residues. CDR3 residues: CASSAGTARNEQFF. For the CDR3, the DNA is TGTGCCAGCAGCGCCGGGACAGCTAGAAATGAGCAGTTCTTC. The full variable domain, rest sourced from reference TRBV9 and TRBJ2-1, is DSGVTQTPKHLITATGQRVTLRCSPRSGDLSVYWYQQSLDQGLQFLIQYYNGEERAKGNILERFSAQQFPDLHSELNLSSLELGDSALYFCASSAGTARNEQFFGPGTRLTVL.

The chain carries TRBV4-3 and TRBJ2-3; TRBD2 agrees at 13 bases. The V and J ends lost 3 bases and 6 bases, in that order; junction bases with no gene match: 3. From germline, CDR1 is LGHNA and CDR2 YSLEER. CDR3 length: 15 residues. The CDR3 reads CASSQGLAGTDTQYF. Written as DNA, the CDR3 is TGCGCCAGCAGCCAGGGACTAGCGGGGACGGATACGCAGTATTTT.